This T cell receptor (beta chain) is from a study of STAT5B mutations in CD4+ large granular lymphocyte leukemia (dated by TCRdb to between 2022 and 2023). For the wider study: Among the healthy controls, the CDR3 'QG' motif was associated with a particular HLA allele. The TCRbeta repertoires of CD4+ T-cell large granular lymphocyte leukemia patients were compared with the TCRbeta repertoires of healthy blood donors. Flow cytometry on FACSCanto II or FACSVerse confirmed that purified fractions exceeded 95% purity among lymphocytes. Broader findings and caveats from the paper: CD4-sorted patient repertoires appeared more clonal than healthy CD4+ repertoires, and this difference persisted after removing the putative leukemic clones. Enrichment of TRBV06-family usage was observed among the top patient clones (8/27) relative to healthy controls (2/35). The data were not HLA-matched, and the relatively small sample size could explain the higher clonality seen in CD4+ compared with CD8+ T-LGLL. Each patient's main leukemic clonotypes were private, but approximately 25% of these clonotypes showed up at low frequency in the non-leukemic repertoires of other patients.

TCRbeta rearrangements were sequenced from genomic DNA using the immunoSEQ assay at survey resolution. For the original study's pipeline: A lowest detectable productive clonotype frequency of 2.59 x 10-5 was observed in the TCR sequencing data. Only productive TCRbeta rearrangements, defined as complete and in-frame sequences, were included in the analyses. Clonality for each sample was calculated as Simpson clonality in the immunoSEQ Analyzer version 3.0. Based on frequency, clones were grouped as very rare, small, medium, large (1-20%) or hyperexpanded (>20%). OLGA 1.2.3 estimated generation probabilities, VDJtools produced V-gene circos plots, VDJdb was queried for specificities, and GLIPH identified CDR3 motifs. The source is immuneACCESS, and TCRdb retained only in-frame sequences with V and J called. Part of the clones is not carried over; for the studies checked, unresolved V genes explain less than half of this, and the remainder is unexplained. Clone size and the V and J calls come from that table; the DNA yielded D and trimming. Present in this sample are 25,000 to 35,000 clones, approximately 81% of which were seen just once. The ten largest account for 0.29% of the sample.

The healthy controls were 37 blood donors, and the buffy coats of these donors were supplied by the Finnish Red Cross blood service. All TCR-sequenced material derived from peripheral blood: patient blood samples and healthy donor buffy coats. Ficoll-Hypaque gradient centrifugation was used to isolate peripheral blood mononuclear cells. CD4+ cells were magnetically purified from the buffy coats of healthy controls. The Gentra Puregene Cell and Tissue kit was used for genomic DNA extraction, and quantification was performed on a Qubit 2.0 fluorometer. Notes on this clone: No antigen is known for it. Per-base qualities were not stored, and no clone one base away is much larger.

Based on the germline V gene, the CDR1 and CDR2 sequences are MGHRA and YSYEKL. Inclusive of the bounding cysteine and phenylalanine, the CDR3 is 14 residues long. This entry keeps only the CDR3 DNA: 42 bases, framed from base 1. V and J lose 7 bases and 5 bases, and a span of 14 bases separates them. The TCR comes from a human donor in good health. Rearrangement joined TRBV4-1 to TRBJ2-2, with TRBD2 as a weak D call on 6 bases. Sequencing was carried out using CD4+ T cells from blood buffy coats. The CDR3 corresponds to CASKRDSATGELFF. DNA sequence: TGCGCCAGCAAACGGGACTCCGCTACCGGGGAGCTGTTTTTT.